This T cell receptor (beta chain) was observed in a study of cytomegalovirus exposure and HLA in healthy donors. The wider study: Both the approximately 120 validation repertoires and the roughly 700 first-cohort repertoires used the same platform, as reported by a later analysis. Study-level findings and limits: Reportedly, cytomegalovirus status was diagnosed with high sensitivity and specificity.

CDR1 SQVTM and CDR2 ANQGSEA come from the germline V gene. Trimming removed 4 bases at V and 4 bases at J, with 8 bases between. The CDR3 loop spans 12 amino acids. Among the 120 subjects of the validation cohort, separate from the approximately 660-subject first cohort, were the donors. Assay: immunoSEQ multiplex PCR; the TCRdb copy retains only in-frame clones and omits some. This table holds under 200,000 clones, around 88% found once. About this clone itself: Its antigen is unknown.

Sequenced sample: PBMCs. This TCR was sampled from a woman aged 18-29 years in good health and CMV-seronegative. The chain has TRBV29-1 and TRBJ1-3, with unresolved D. CDR3 in DNA: TGCAGCGTTGCTGGCCAAGGAAACACCATATATTTT. Protein product: CSVAGQGNTIYF.